The 28 T cell receptor beta chains given below trace back to one sample, sequenced in a study of cytomegalovirus exposure and HLA in healthy donors. The PCR used 60 Vbeta and 13 Jbeta primers. The data were produced by immunoSEQ multiplex PCR, yet TCRdb's version contains in-frame clones alone and is incomplete. The profile shows about 130,000 clones, roughly 70% of them singletons. Material: PBMCs. Receptors were obtained from a man under 40 in good health and CMV-seronegative.

In the case of this clone: The same CDR3 arises from other DNA sequences in this sample as well. The rearrangement joins TRBV9 to TRBJ2-7; possible D gene TRBD1, 5 bases. The CDR3 sequence is 15 residues long. Germline V gene sequence: CDR1 SGDLS, CDR2 YYNGEE. Trimming cost V 0 bases and J 0 bases, with 10 bases left between them. The CDR3 nucleotides are TGTGCCAGCAGCGTAGAAGGGGCCAGCTCCTACGAGCAGTACTTC. Amino acid sequence: CASSVEGASSYEQYF.

The table lists this clone with a count of one. The CDR3 region is CASSQTGDGSYTF. The CDR3 DNA reads as TGTGCCAGCTCCCAAACGGGGGACGGGAGCTACACCTTC. The chain has TRBV18 and TRBJ1-2; a possible D gene is TRBD1 (5 bases). Trimming removed 6 bases from V and 9 bases from J, with 17 bases in between. Germline V CDR1 and CDR2: KGHSH, LQKENI. CDR3 length: 13 amino acids.

This clone has just one count. The J gene is TRBJ2-3, the V gene TRBV4-2; weak D call: TRBD1 (6 bases). CDR3 length: 14 amino acids. The ends were cut back, 4 bases at V and 3 bases at J, with 11 bases in the middle. Germline V gene lookup returns CDR1 LGHNA and CDR2 YNFKEQ. DNA for the CDR3: TGTGCCAGCAGCCCAGGGGCCAGGACAGATACGCAGTATTTT. Translation: CASSPGARTDTQYF.

The V and J genes are TRBV10-3 and TRBJ1-5, with 12 bases fitting TRBD1. The V and J ends lost 6 bases and 2 bases, in that order; junction bases with no gene match: 2. The germline V gene has CDR1 ENHRY and CDR2 SYGVKD. CDR3 length equals 15 residues. The CDR3 DNA sequence: TGTGCCATCAGCGGGACAGGGGGCGGCAATCAGCCCCAGCATTTT. Its protein product is CAISGTGGGNQPQHF.

The chain employs TRBV20-1 and TRBJ1-1; D ambiguous. The CDR3 extends over 11 amino acids. CDR1 and CDR2 (germline): DFQATT, SNEGSKA (reference sequence). V was pared by 6 bases and J by 1 base, with 6 bases between. In nucleotides, the CDR3 is TGCAGTGCCGAGGCGAACACTGAAGCTTTCTTT. Translation gives CSAEANTEAFF.

The chain has TRBV2 and TRBJ1-1; 10 bases line up with TRBD1. V lost 1 base and J lost 3; bases outside the gene matches: 2. The V gene's germline CDR1 is SNHLY and CDR2 FYNNEI. This CDR3 comprises 15 residues. CDR3 DNA: TGTGCCAGCAGTGAAGTCGGGACAGGGGACACTGAAGCTTTCTTT. As protein: CASSEVGTGDTEAFF.

V and J are TRBV2 and TRBJ2-1; 13 bases match TRBD2. The V segment lost 6 bases and the J segment 7 bases; nucleotides outside the gene matches: 9. Germline assignment: CDR1 SNHLY and CDR2 FYNNEI. The CDR3 extends over 16 amino acids. CDR3 in DNA: TGTGCCAGCAGGGTTAGGACTAGCGGGAGTTTTAATGAGCAGTTCTTC. Translated, it gives CASRVRTSGSFNEQFF. The complete variable domain, with remaining parts taken from reference TRBV2 and TRBJ2-1, reads EPEVTQTPSHQVTQMGQEVILRCVPISNHLYFYWYRQILGQKVEFLVSFYNNEISEKSEIFDDQFSVERPDGSNFTLKIRSTKLEDSAMYFCASRVRTSGSFNEQFFGPGTRLTVL.

This clone is a singleton in its sample. The V call is TRBV9, the J call TRBJ2-3; D ambiguous. The CDR3 spans 13 residues. Trimming cost V 4 bases and J 0 bases, with 6 bases left between them. The germline V gene has CDR1 SGDLS and CDR2 YYNGEE. CDR3 residues: CASSRPSTDTQYF. The CDR3 DNA sequence: TGTGCCAGCAGCCGTCCTAGCACAGATACGCAGTATTTT.

The chain uses TRBV4-1 and TRBJ1-2, with a possible D match to TRBD1 (6 bases). The V end was cut by 4 bases, the J end by 4 bases, with 19 bases between. The CDR3 has 16 residues. CDR1 is MGHRA, CDR2 YSYEKL, per germline. The CDR3: CASSLRRGQVVYGYTF. The CDR3, as DNA: TGCGCCAGCAGCCTCCGCAGGGGCCAAGTCGTCTATGGCTACACCTTC.

The V and J genes are TRBV4-1 and TRBJ1-1, with a possible D match to TRBD1 (5 bases). Trimming removed 8 bases from V and 5 bases from J, with 15 bases in between. The CDR3 consists of 13 residues. Germline CDR1 reads MGHRA; CDR2 reads YSYEKL. In DNA form, the CDR3 reads TGCGCCAGCGGGACTGTCCCGGGGACTGAAGCTTTCTTT. Its protein is CASGTVPGTEAFF.

Of note for this clone: The junction differs from germline at one of its ends, possibly a read error. Other DNA sequences in the sample encode the same CDR3. The chain employs TRBV2 and TRBJ2-4, with D perhaps TRBD1 (6 bases). The germline V gene encodes CDR1 SNHLY and CDR2 FYNNEI. The CDR3 sequence is 14 residues long. The CDR3 nucleotides are TGTGCCAGCAGGGACAGTTTAGCCAAAAACATCCAGTACTTC. The encoded protein is CASRDSLAKNIQYF.

The chain employs TRBV7-9 and TRBJ1-4, with TRBD1 matching over 8 bases. CDR1 and CDR2 from the germline V gene are SEHNR and FQNEAQ (reference sequence). Losses at the gene ends were 1 base for V and 8 bases for J; bases not matched to a gene: 9. The CDR3 extends over 16 amino acids. CDR3 nucleotide sequence: TGTGCCAGCAGCTTAGGGGTGACAGGGGACGGAGAAAAACTGTTTTTT. Translating it yields CASSLGVTGDGEKLFF.

With regard to this clone: The same CDR3 arises from other DNA sequences in this sample as well. This rearrangement joins TRBV7-9 to TRBJ1-5; possible D gene TRBD1, 5 bases. From germline, CDR1 is SEHNR and CDR2 FQNEAQ (reference sequence). The CDR3 loop spans 15 amino acids. V was clipped by 0 bases and J by 3 bases, with 9 bases between them. This CDR3 is CASSLAQGPNQPQHF. In DNA, the CDR3 is TGTGCCAGCAGCTTAGCGCAGGGTCCCAATCAGCCCCAGCATTTT.

This rearrangement joins TRBV2 to TRBJ2-3, with 7 positions matching TRBD1. Germline V gives CDR1 SNHLY, CDR2 FYNNEI. The CDR3 has 15 residues. The trim removed 8 bases at V and 0 bases at J, leaving 8 bases unmatched. The CDR3 sequence is CASSGTAHSTDTQYF. The CDR3, as DNA: TGTGCCAGCTCAGGGACAGCTCATAGCACAGATACGCAGTATTTT.

The genes are TRBV28 and TRBJ1-1, with a weak D call TRBD1 (6 bases). This CDR3 has 13 amino acids. Germline V gene lookup returns CDR1 MDHEN and CDR2 SYDVKM. The germline V and J ends were trimmed by 6 bases and 11 bases, with 19 bases remaining between them. The CDR3: CASRWNRAVGAFF. CDR3 sequence (DNA): TGTGCCAGCAGATGGAACAGGGCGGTGGGGGCTTTCTTT.

This sequence joins TRBV4-2 and TRBJ1-3, with a possible D match to TRBD1 (5 bases). V dropped 0 bases and J dropped 1 base, with 13 bases sitting between them. Germline V gene sequence: CDR1 LGHNA, CDR2 YNFKEQ. There are 17 residues in the CDR3. CDR3 coding DNA: TGTGCCAGCAGCCAAGATCGTAGGGGTTATTCTGGAAACACCATATATTTT. Its protein is CASSQDRRGYSGNTIYF.

To note about this clone: The same CDR3 arises from other DNA sequences in this sample as well. V and J are TRBV9 and TRBJ2-3; 7 bases match TRBD1. The CDR3 covers 15 residues. Germline lookup yields CDR1 SGDLS and CDR2 YYNGEE. J lost 1 base, V lost 0 bases, and 2 bases had no gene match. The CDR3 region has the DNA TGTGCCAGCAGCGTAGAACAGGGGCGCACAGATACGCAGTATTTT. Translated, it gives CASSVEQGRTDTQYF.

The chain is built from TRBV29-1 and TRBJ1-5; D unresolved. V gave up 3 bases and J gave up 6 bases, with 12 bases separating them. The CDR3 has 13 amino acids. CDR1 and CDR2 from the germline V gene are SQVTM and ANQGSEA. The CDR3 is CSVESGPGQPQHF. The CDR3 bases are TGCAGCGTTGAGAGTGGCCCAGGTCAGCCCCAGCATTTT.

The V call is TRBV6-6, the J call TRBJ1-4; the match to TRBD1 covers 7 bases. Germline CDR1 and CDR2: MNHNY and SVGAGI (reference sequence). J gave up 3 bases and V 6 bases, and 7 bases lay outside the gene matches. The CDR3 has 15 amino acids. The CDR3 sequence is CASSFTGAANEKLFF. CDR3 DNA sequence: TGTGCCAGCAGCTTCACAGGGGCAGCTAATGAAAAACTGTTTTTT.

CDR3 DNA: TGTGCCAGCGACGACAGGGCCAATGGCTACACCTTC. This codes for CASDDRANGYTF. The chain recombines TRBV28 with TRBJ1-2; 7 bases map to TRBD1. With V trimmed by 8 bases and J by 6 bases, 6 bases remained unmatched. This CDR3 contains 12 residues. The germline gives CDR1 MDHEN, CDR2 SYDVKM.

V gene TRBV27 combines with J gene TRBJ2-3, with TRBD1 matching 8 bases. J was trimmed by 0 bases and V by 7 bases; bases with no gene match: 6. Germline values: CDR1 MNHEY, CDR2 SMNVEV (reference sequence). CDR3 length: 15 amino acids. The CDR3 coding sequence is TGTGCCAGCACCCGACAGGGGAGGAGCACAGATACGCAGTATTTT. Translated, it gives CASTRQGRSTDTQYF.

This chain links TRBV29-1 with TRBJ1-1; no clear D. The V end was cut by 3 bases, the J end by 0 bases, with 11 bases between. This CDR3 is 14 amino acids long. Germline CDR1 reads SQVTM; CDR2 reads ANQGSEA. The CDR3 sequence is CSVDEAGMNTEAFF. The CDR3 DNA reads TGCAGCGTTGATGAGGCTGGTATGAACACTGAAGCTTTCTTT.

The rearrangement uses TRBV5-1 and TRBJ1-6; D gene unclear. Germline V gives CDR1 SGHRS, CDR2 YFSETQ. The CDR3 spans 13 residues. V was shortened by 6 bases and J by 9 bases, with 13 bases between the two germline ends. The CDR3 DNA is TGCGCCAGCAAGAGGTCCGACGGTTCACCCCTCCACTTT. This sequence encodes CASKRSDGSPLHF.

The chain is built from TRBV7-9 and TRBJ2-3; 9 bases line up with TRBD1. This CDR3 is 14 amino acids long. Per germline, CDR1 SEHNR and CDR2 FQNEAQ (reference sequence). The V gene end was trimmed by 4 bases and the J gene end by 6 bases; junction bases not matched to a gene: 5. Here the CDR3 reads CASSWGQGGDTQYF. The CDR3 coding sequence is TGTGCCAGCAGCTGGGGACAGGGAGGGGATACGCAGTATTTT.

This clone turned up a few times. The V gene is TRBV11-3, the J gene TRBJ2-5; D uncertain. Trimming left V 0 bases short and J 5 bases short, with 4 bases between. The CDR3 has 12 amino acids. Per germline, CDR1 SGHNT and CDR2 YENEEA. CDR3 sequence (DNA): TGTGCCAGCAGCTTAGACCGGGAGACCCAGTACTTC. Its translation is CASSLDRETQYF.

This sequence joins TRBV7-8 and TRBJ2-7; TRBD1 matches 8 bases. Germline V gene lookup returns CDR1 SGHVS and CDR2 FQNEAQ. This CDR3 comprises 13 residues. V was clipped by 5 bases and J by 2 bases; unmatched bases: 2. CDR3 sequence reads: CASSQQGAYEQYF. DNA for the CDR3: TGTGCCAGCAGCCAACAGGGGGCCTACGAGCAGTACTTC.

This chain uses TRBV18 with TRBJ1-2; D is uncertain. The V end lost 6 bases, the J end lost 3 bases, and 17 bases lay between the germline ends. The CDR3 runs 15 residues. CDR1 and CDR2 (germline): KGHSH, LQKENI. This chain's CDR3 is CASSSSNGEDYGYTF. The CDR3 DNA sequence: TGTGCCAGCTCCTCGAGTAACGGGGAAGACTATGGCTACACCTTC.

For this clone: An end of the junction does not agree with germline; a read error may underlie this. V gene TRBV7-9 combines with J gene TRBJ2-7; a weak D match, TRBD1 (5 bases). The CDR3 length is 11 residues. From germline, CDR1 is SEHNR and CDR2 FQNEAQ (reference sequence). The chain's CDR3 is CASSLWGEQCF. The CDR3 region has the DNA TGTGCCAGCAGCTTATGGGGCGAGCAGTGCTTC.